The clone carrying this T cell receptor (beta chain) was counted between two and nine times. Using its own MiXCR run on the 5' RACE reads, TCRdb lists one record per CDR3 protein. The data show about 27,000 distinct CDR3 sequences, about 5.2% seen once. This sample is drawn from a study of spatial heterogeneity in lung cancer. Study background: The donors, fewer than 95 patients with untreated early-stage non-small cell lung cancer, provided the samples. Each distinct TCR and UMI combination averaged more than ten appearances in raw reads. The study sequenced follow-up PBMC samples when they were available, at a median of approximately 2 years after resection.

The CDR3 runs to 17 residues. The V end was cut by 5 bases, the J end by 1 base, with 21 bases between. The V gene's germline CDR1 is SGHTA and CDR2 FQGNSA. This sample's time point: blood at routine non-recurrence follow-up after resection. Without sorting, whole RNA was sequenced from tumor, nontumor lung or frozen PBMC. The clonotype comes from a female donor with early-stage non-small cell lung cancer. Material: PBMCs, obtained at follow-up. V and J are TRBV7-2 and TRBJ2-7; tentatively, D is TRBD1 (6 bases). CDR3 amino acids: CASSHPSGTTGSYEQYF. CDR3 coding DNA: TGTGCCAGCAGCCACCCCTCAGGGACAACCGGATCCTACGAGCAGTACTTC.